This passage covers 20 T cell receptor beta chains from one sample sequenced in a study of blood T cell repertoires in COVID-19. The protocol was immunoSEQ multiplex PCR, while the TCRdb copy is restricted to in-frame clones and leaves out a portion. The table includes fewer than 200,000 clones, under 90% detected once. The specimen was PBMCs or T cells enriched from blood (not recorded which). These TCRs come from a man aged 60 to 69 who had recovered from COVID-19.

The chain recombines TRBV3-1 (or the pseudogene TRBV3-2) with TRBJ2-7, with D perhaps matching TRBD1 (5 bases). Trimming left V 0 bases short and J 5 bases short, with 14 bases between. This CDR3 contains 15 residues. Germline V gene lookup returns CDR1 LGHDT and CDR2 YNNKEL (reference sequence). In DNA, the CDR3 is TGTGCCAGCAGCCAAGAGGCGGTGCAGGGTCACGAGCAGTACTTC. Its translation: CASSQEAVQGHEQYF.

V is TRBV7-2 and J is TRBJ2-2, with 8 positions matching TRBD2. V shed 1 base, J shed 7 bases, and the junction held 8 bases outside the gene matches. Germline loops: CDR1 SGHTA, CDR2 FQGNSA. CDR3 length: 16 amino acids. The CDR3 region is CASSLDPAGVSGELFF. CDR3 DNA sequence: TGTGCCAGCAGCTTAGATCCAGCGGGAGTGAGCGGGGAGCTGTTTTTT.

The chain couples TRBV7-3 to TRBJ2-3; 7 bases line up with TRBD2. The CDR3 is 16 residues long. Germline V CDR1 and CDR2: SGHTA, FQGTGA. J gave up 2 bases and V 1 base, and 6 bases lay outside the gene matches. The CDR3 region is CASSLRASGSTDTQYF. CDR3 DNA: TGTGCCAGCAGCTTAAGGGCTAGCGGTTCCACAGATACGCAGTATTTT. Full variable domain (missing parts from reference TRBV7-3 and TRBJ2-3): GAGVSQTPSNKVTEKGKYVELRCDPISGHTALYWYRQSLGQGPEFLIYFQGTGAADDSGLPNDRFFAVRPEGSVSTLKIQRTERGDSAVYLCASSLRASGSTDTQYFGPGTRLTVL.

This clone has just one count. The rearrangement uses TRBV28 and TRBJ2-7; D is undetermined. Trimming left V 6 bases short and J 2 bases short, with 8 bases between. This CDR3 spans 12 amino acids. Germline loops: CDR1 MDHEN, CDR2 SYDVKM. CDR3 residues: CASSPPAYEQYF. The CDR3 DNA follows: TGTGCCAGCAGCCCCCCGGCCTACGAGCAGTACTTC.

The gene calls are TRBV18 and TRBJ2-7; 8 positions match TRBD1. The CDR3 sequence is 14 residues long. J lost 8 bases, V lost 3 bases, and 9 bases had no gene match. Germline loops: CDR1 KGHSH, CDR2 LQKENI. CDR3: CASSPSGQDTKQYF. The CDR3 DNA reads TGTGCCAGCTCACCCTCGGGACAGGACACGAAGCAGTACTTC.

The rearrangement uses TRBV24-1 and TRBJ2-2; possibly TRBD2 for D (6 bases). Germline CDR1 reads KGHDR; CDR2 reads SFDVKD. The CDR3 is 14 residues long. Trimming took off 7 bases at V and 6 bases at J, with 14 bases between the two ends. Here the CDR3 DNA reads TGTGCCACCAGGGAGGGCCGGGCGGCCGGGGAGCTGTTTTTT. Translating it yields CATREGRAAGELFF.

The DNA for the CDR3 is TGCGCCAGCAGCTTGGGAATTGGACAGGGTGGTTCACCCCTCCACTTT. It is translated as CASSLGIGQGGSPLHF. V gene TRBV5-1 combines with J gene TRBJ1-6, with 8 nucleotides matching TRBD1. The CDR3 is 16 residues long. V lost 0 bases to trimming and J lost 9 bases; unmatched junction nucleotides: 8. Per germline, CDR1 SGHRS and CDR2 YFSETQ.

This CDR3 reads CAWSGGTYEQYF. CDR3 DNA sequence: TGTGCCTGGAGTGGAGGGACCTACGAGCAGTACTTC. This sequence joins TRBV30 and TRBJ2-7; TRBD2 is a possible D gene (5 bases). The CDR3 runs 12 residues. Germline lookup yields CDR1 GTSNPN and CDR2 SVGIG (reference sequence). With 1 base removed from V and 2 bases from J, the gap between germline ends came to 6 bases.

The rearrangement joins TRBV7-2 to TRBJ2-7; maybe TRBD1 (5 bases). V was shortened by 2 bases and J by 0 bases, with 17 bases between the two germline ends. CDR1 is SGHTA and CDR2 is FQGNSA in the germline V gene. CDR3 length: 17 residues. The CDR3 region has the DNA TGTGCCAGCAGCTTAACTACCCCAACAGGACCCTCCTACGAGCAGTACTTC. Translation gives CASSLTTPTGPSYEQYF. The full variable domain, its missing parts supplied by reference TRBV7-2 and TRBJ2-7, is GAGVSQSPSNKVTEKGKDVELRCDPISGHTALYWYRQSLGQGLEFLIYFQGNSAPDKSGLPSDRFSAERTGGSVSTLTIQRTQQEDSAVYLCASSLTTPTGPSYEQYFGPGTRLTVT.

The chain's CDR3 is CASSLGRKGSSSYNEQFF. DNA for the CDR3: TGTGCCAGCAGCTTAGGGCGGAAGGGGTCGAGCTCCTACAATGAGCAGTTCTTC. The chain employs TRBV7-3 and TRBJ2-1; TRBD1 is a possible D gene (5 bases). Germline V gives CDR1 SGHTA, CDR2 FQGTGA. The CDR3 is 18 residues long. V lost 2 bases, J lost 0 bases, and 17 bases lay in between.

This clone has a count of ten or more. This chain uses TRBV12-3 or TRBV12-4 with TRBJ2-7; TRBD1 is a possible D gene (5 bases). The CDR3 length is 13 residues. V shed 8 bases and J shed 3 bases, with 14 bases lying between them. CDR3 DNA: TGTGCCAGCGGCGAAGGGGTAAACTACGAGCAGTACTTC. This codes for CASGEGVNYEQYF.

This chain connects TRBV12-5 to TRBJ2-2; 10 nucleotides align to TRBD2. Germline CDR1 and CDR2: LGHNT and FRNRAP. After removal of 7 bases from V and 7 bases from J, the junction contained 12 bases not matched to a gene. The CDR3 has 16 amino acids. The chain's CDR3 is CASAASGRELGGELFF. For the CDR3, the DNA is TGTGCTAGTGCGGCTAGCGGGAGAGAACTTGGCGGGGAGCTGTTTTTT.

The chain couples TRBV2 to TRBJ1-2; 10 bases line up with TRBD1. The CDR3 has 15 residues. The ends lost 8 bases at V and 8 bases at J; junction bases unmatched: 14. Germline assignment: CDR1 SNHLY and CDR2 FYNNEI. The CDR3 nucleotides are TGTGCCAGCCGCCGTATGGGACAGGGGCCAAGCGGCTACACCTTC. Protein: CASRRMGQGPSGYTF.

This clone occurred once. The chain carries TRBV7-6 and TRBJ2-5, with a weak D call TRBD1 (6 bases). This CDR3 is built from 15 residues. CDR1 is SGHVS and CDR2 is FNYEAQ in the germline V gene. V dropped 3 bases and J dropped 4 bases, with 15 bases sitting between them. Written as DNA, the CDR3 is TGTGCCAGCAGCTTTGCCGGGACAAACGGAGAGACCCAGTACTTC. Protein: CASSFAGTNGETQYF.

The chain recombines TRBV6-5 with TRBJ2-1; 9 bases match TRBD2. This CDR3 is built from 15 residues. V lost 6 bases, J lost 5 bases, and 8 bases stayed unmatched. Per germline, CDR1 MNHEY and CDR2 SVGAGI. CDR3 coding DNA: TGTGCCAGCAGAGGTCGCGGACTAGCGAACAATGAGCAGTTCTTC. Residues: CASRGRGLANNEQFF.

The chain recombines TRBV19 with TRBJ2-7, with 8 bases matching TRBD2. This CDR3 is 13 amino acids long. The germline gives CDR1 LNHDA, CDR2 SQIVND (reference sequence). J gave up 6 bases and V 10 bases, and 11 bases lay outside the gene matches. This CDR3 is CATRREGYGEQYF. In DNA, the CDR3 is TGTGCCACTCGACGGGAGGGCTACGGCGAGCAGTACTTC.

This clone occurred a few times. This rearrangement joins TRBV7-9 to TRBJ2-5; TRBD2 might be the D (6 bases). This CDR3 is 15 amino acids long. The V end was cut by 7 bases, the J end by 7 bases, with 22 bases between. CDR1 is SEHNR and CDR2 is FQNEAQ in the germline V gene (reference sequence). CDR3 in DNA: TGTGCCAGCAAACTCGCGACGGGGGACGGCGGGACCCAGTACTTC. Its protein is CASKLATGDGGTQYF.

This chain joins TRBV2 and TRBJ1-6; possible D gene TRBD1, 6 bases. The V and J ends lost 2 bases and 4 bases respectively, with 15 bases between them. This CDR3 contains 17 residues. Germline V gene sequence: CDR1 SNHLY, CDR2 FYNNEI. CDR3 sequence: CASSENRAGAYNSPLHF. The CDR3 nucleotides read TGTGCCAGCAGTGAAAATCGTGCAGGGGCGTATAATTCACCCCTCCACTTT.

The chain carries TRBV11-3 and TRBJ2-3; D is unclear. The length of the CDR3 is 14 residues. V shed 4 bases and J shed 2 bases, with 10 bases lying between them. The germline V gene has CDR1 SGHNT and CDR2 YENEEA. This CDR3 is CASSSGWATDTQYF. CDR3 sequence (DNA): TGTGCCAGCAGCTCCGGTTGGGCCACAGATACGCAGTATTTT.

The J gene is TRBJ2-2, the V gene TRBV3-1 (or the pseudogene TRBV3-2), with D possibly being TRBD2 (5 bases). V gave up 1 base and J gave up 6 bases, with 12 bases separating them. Germline assignment: CDR1 LGHDT and CDR2 YNNKEL (reference sequence). The CDR3 runs 15 residues. Written as DNA, the CDR3 is TGTGCCAGCAGCCAAGTTTCGGGATTTGCCGGGGAGCTGTTTTTT. It specifies CASSQVSGFAGELFF.